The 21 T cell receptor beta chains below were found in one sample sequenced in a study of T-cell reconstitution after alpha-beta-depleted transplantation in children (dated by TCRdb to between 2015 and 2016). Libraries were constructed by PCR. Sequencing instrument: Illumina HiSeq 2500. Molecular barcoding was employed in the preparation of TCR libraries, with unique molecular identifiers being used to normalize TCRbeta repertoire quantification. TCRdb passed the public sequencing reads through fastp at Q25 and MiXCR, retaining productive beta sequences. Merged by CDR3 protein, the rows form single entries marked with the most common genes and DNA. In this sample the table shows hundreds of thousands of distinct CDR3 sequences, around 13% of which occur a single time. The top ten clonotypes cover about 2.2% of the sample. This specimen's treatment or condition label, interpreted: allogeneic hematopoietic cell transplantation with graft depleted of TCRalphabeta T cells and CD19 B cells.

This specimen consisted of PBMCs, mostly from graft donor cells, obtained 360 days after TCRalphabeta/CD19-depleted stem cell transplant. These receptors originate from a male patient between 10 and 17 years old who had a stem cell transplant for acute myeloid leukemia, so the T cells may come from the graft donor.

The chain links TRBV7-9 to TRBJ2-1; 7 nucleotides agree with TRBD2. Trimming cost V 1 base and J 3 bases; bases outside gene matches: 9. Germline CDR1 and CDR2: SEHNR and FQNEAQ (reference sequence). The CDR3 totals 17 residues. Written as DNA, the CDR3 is TGTGCCAGCAGCTTAGTTTTGGGACTACTCAGCTACAATGAGCAGTTCTTC. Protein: CASSLVLGLLSYNEQFF.

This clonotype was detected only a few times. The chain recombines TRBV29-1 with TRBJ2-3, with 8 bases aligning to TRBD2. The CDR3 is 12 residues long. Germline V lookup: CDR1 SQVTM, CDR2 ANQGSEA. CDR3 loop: CGTGGPTDTQYF. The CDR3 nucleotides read TGCGGAACGGGGGGGCCCACAGATACGCAGTATTTT.

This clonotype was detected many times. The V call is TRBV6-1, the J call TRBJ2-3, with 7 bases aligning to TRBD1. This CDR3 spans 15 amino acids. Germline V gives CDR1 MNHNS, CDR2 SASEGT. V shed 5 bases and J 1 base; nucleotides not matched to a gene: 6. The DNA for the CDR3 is TGTGCCAGCAGTAGGGACAGAACAGGCACAGATACGCAGTATTTT. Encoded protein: CASSRDRTGTDTQYF.

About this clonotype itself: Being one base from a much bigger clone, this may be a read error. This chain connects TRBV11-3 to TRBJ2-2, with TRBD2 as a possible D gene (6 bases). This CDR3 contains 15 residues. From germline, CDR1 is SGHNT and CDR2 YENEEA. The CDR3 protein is CASSLGGAHTGKLFF. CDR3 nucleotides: TGTGCCAGCAGCTTAGGCGGGGCCCACACCGGGAAGCTGTTTTTT. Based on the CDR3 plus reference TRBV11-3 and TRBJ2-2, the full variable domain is EAGVVQSPRYKIIEKKQPVAFWCNPISGHNTLYWYLQNLGQGPELLIRYENEEAVDDSQLPKDRFSAERLKGVDSTLKIQPAELGDSAVYLCASSLGGAHTGKLFFGEGSRLTVL.

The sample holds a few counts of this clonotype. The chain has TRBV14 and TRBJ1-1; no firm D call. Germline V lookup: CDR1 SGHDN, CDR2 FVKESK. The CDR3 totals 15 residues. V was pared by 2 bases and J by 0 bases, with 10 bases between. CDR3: CASSQLVSMNTEAFF. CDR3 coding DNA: TGTGCCAGCAGCCAACTCGTGAGCATGAACACTGAAGCTTTCTTT.

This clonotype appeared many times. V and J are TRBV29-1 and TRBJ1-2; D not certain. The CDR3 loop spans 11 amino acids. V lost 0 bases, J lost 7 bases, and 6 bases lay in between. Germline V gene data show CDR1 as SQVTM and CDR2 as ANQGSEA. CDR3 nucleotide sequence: TGCAGCGTTGAAGAACAGCGTGGCTACACCTTC. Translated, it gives CSVEEQRGYTF. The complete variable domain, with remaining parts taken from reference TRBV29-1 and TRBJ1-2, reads SAVISQKPSRDICQRGTSLTIQCQVDSQVTMMFWYRQQPGQSLTLIATANQGSEATYESGFVIDKFPISRPNLTFSTLTVSNMSPEDSSIYLCSVEEQRGYTFGSGTRLTVV.

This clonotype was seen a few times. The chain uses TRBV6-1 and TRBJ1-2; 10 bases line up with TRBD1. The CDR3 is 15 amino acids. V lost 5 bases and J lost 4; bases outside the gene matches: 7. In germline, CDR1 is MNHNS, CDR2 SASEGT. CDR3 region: CASSRQGAGTYGYTF. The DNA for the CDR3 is TGTGCCAGCAGTCGACAGGGGGCGGGCACCTATGGCTACACCTTC.

CDR3 in amino acids: CSADRQGTREQYF. CDR3 coding DNA: TGCAGTGCCGACAGACAGGGGACTAGGGAGCAGTACTTC. The chain uses TRBV20-1 and TRBJ2-7, with D perhaps being TRBD1 or TRBD2 (8 bases each). The ends were cut back, 6 bases at V and 7 bases at J, with 19 bases in the middle. Germline-derived CDR1 and CDR2 are DFQATT and SNEGSKA (reference sequence). This CDR3 is 13 amino acids long.

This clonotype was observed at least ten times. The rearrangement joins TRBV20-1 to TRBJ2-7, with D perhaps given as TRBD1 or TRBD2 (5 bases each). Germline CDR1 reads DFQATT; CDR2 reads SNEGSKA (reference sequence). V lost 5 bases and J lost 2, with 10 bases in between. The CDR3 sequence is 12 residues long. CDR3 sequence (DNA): TGCAGTGCTCCGGGGCTCGCCTACGAGCAGTACTTC. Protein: CSAPGLAYEQYF.

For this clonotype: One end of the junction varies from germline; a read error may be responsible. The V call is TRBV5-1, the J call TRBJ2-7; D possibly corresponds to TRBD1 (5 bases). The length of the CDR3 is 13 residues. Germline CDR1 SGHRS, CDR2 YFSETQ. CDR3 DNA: TGCGCCAGTCGTCAGGGCAGGAACTACGAGGAGTACTTC. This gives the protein CASRQGRNYEEYF.

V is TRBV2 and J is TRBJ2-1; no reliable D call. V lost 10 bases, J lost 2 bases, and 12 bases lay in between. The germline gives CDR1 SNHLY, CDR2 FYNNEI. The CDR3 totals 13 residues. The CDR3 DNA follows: TGTGCCACCCAGGACGGAACCTACAATGAGCAGTTCTTC. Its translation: CATQDGTYNEQFF.

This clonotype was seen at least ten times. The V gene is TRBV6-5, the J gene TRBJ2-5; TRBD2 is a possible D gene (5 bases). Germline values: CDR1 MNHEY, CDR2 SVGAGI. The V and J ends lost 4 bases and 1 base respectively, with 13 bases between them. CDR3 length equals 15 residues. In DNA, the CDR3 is TGTGCCAGCAGTTCCGCTAGCACCCCCCAAGAGACCCAGTACTTC. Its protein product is CASSSASTPQETQYF.

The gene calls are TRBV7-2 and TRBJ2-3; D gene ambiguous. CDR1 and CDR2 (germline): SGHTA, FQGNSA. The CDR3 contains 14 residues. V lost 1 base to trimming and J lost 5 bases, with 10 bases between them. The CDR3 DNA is TGTGCCAGCAGCTTAGGGATTTGGTTAGATACGCAGTATTTT. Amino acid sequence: CASSLGIWLDTQYF.

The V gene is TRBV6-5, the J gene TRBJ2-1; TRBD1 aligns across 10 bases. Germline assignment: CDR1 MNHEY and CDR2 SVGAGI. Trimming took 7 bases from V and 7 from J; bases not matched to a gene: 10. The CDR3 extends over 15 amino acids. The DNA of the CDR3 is TGTGCCAGCACGAGCCGGGACAGGGGATTAAATGAGCAGTTCTTC. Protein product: CASTSRDRGLNEQFF.

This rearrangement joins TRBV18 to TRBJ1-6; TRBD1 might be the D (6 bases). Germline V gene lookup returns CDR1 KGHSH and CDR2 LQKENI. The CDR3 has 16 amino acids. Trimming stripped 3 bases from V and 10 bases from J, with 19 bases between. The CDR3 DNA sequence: TGTGCCAGCTCACCCGCTCAACAGGGTACTGGATCACCCCTCCACTTT. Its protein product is CASSPAQQGTGSPLHF.

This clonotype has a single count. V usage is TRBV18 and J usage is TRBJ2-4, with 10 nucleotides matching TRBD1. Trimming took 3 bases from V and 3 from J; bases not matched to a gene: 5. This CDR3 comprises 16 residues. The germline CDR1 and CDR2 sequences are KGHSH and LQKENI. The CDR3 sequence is CASSPGTGVSKNIQYF. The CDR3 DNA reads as TGTGCCAGCTCACCCGGGACAGGGGTTAGCAAAAACATTCAGTACTTC.

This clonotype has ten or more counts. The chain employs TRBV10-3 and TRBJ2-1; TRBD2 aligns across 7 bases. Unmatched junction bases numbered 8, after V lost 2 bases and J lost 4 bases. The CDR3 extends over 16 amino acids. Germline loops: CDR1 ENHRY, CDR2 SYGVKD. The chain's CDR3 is CAISEGEGQRYNEQFF. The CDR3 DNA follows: TGTGCCATCAGTGAGGGGGAGGGGCAGAGGTACAATGAGCAGTTCTTC.

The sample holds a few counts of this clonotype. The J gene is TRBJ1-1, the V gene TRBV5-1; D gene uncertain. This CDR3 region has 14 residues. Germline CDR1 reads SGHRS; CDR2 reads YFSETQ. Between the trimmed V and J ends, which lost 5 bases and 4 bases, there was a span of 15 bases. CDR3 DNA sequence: TGCGCCAGCAGGGTAGAAGGGTACGTCACTGAAGCTTTCTTT. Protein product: CASRVEGYVTEAFF.

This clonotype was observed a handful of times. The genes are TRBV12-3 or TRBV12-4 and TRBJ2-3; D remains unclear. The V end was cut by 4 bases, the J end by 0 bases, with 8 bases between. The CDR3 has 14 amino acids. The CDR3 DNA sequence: TGTGCCAGCAGTTGGTTGGCGAGCACAGATACGCAGTATTTT. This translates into CASSWLASTDTQYF.

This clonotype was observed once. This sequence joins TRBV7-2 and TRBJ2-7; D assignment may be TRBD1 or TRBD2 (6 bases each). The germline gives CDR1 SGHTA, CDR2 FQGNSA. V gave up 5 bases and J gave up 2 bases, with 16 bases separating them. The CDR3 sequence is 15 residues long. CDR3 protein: CASSKGGLRAYEQYF. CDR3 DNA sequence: TGTGCCAGCAGCAAGGGGGGTCTAAGGGCCTACGAGCAGTACTTC.

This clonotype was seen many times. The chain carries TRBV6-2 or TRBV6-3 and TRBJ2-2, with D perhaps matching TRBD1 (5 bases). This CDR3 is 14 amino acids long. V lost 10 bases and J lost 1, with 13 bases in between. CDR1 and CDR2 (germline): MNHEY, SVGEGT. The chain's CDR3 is CAKPPTGNTGELFF. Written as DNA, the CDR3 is TGTGCCAAGCCCCCCACAGGGAACACCGGGGAGCTGTTTTTT.